This TCR beta chain was found in a study of T cells in Graves' hyperthyroidism and ophthalmopathy. About the research overall: Pretreatment peripheral blood was obtained at initial diagnosis.

Newly diagnosed hyperthyroidism patients aged 18 to 65 years had disease lasting under 2 months. Lactation, pregnancy, other autoimmune disease or uncontrolled infection excluded patients. Per the germline V gene, CDR1 is SGHTA and CDR2 is FQGNSA. The CDR3 contains 13 residues. Trimming shortened V by 1 base and J by 10 bases, and 8 bases separated the two germline ends. Template material for amplifying TCR beta CDR3 regions consisted of RNA transcripts. A set of HTBI primers served as the primers for a first-round RT-PCR of the TCR CDR3. TCRdb independently ran MiXCR on the multiplex PCR reads; one entry per CDR3 protein. Seen here are fewer than 450,000 distinct CDR3 sequences, about a sixth observed once, and the top ten hold about a third.

What was sequenced was blood. This chain connects TRBV7-2 to TRBJ1-6; tentative D call: TRBD1 (5 bases). This receptor was taken from a woman aged 25 to 39 with Graves' hyperthyroidism that later progressed to Graves' ophthalmopathy. This CDR3 reads CASSLGTSSPLHF. In DNA, the CDR3 is TGTGCCAGCAGCTTAGGGACAAGCTCACCCCTCCACTTT. Based on the CDR3 plus reference TRBV7-2 and TRBJ1-6, the full variable domain is GAGVSQSPSNKVTEKGKDVELRCDPISGHTALYWYRQSLGQGLEFLIYFQGNSAPDKSGLPSDRFSAERTGGSVSTLTIQRTQQEDSAVYLCASSLGTSSPLHFGNGTRLTVT.